The clone carrying this T cell receptor (beta chain) came up a few times. This sample was included in a study of CD8+ T cells in alopecia areata. The ends were cut back, 2 bases at V and 4 bases at J, with 12 bases in the middle. Germline V gene lookup returns CDR1 MNHEY and CDR2 SVGAGI. The CDR3 length is 15 residues. Treatment reported: oral pan-JAK inhibitor, 5-10 mg twice daily. Extracted RNA was reverse transcribed, and the resulting cDNA served as sequencing template. The table came from immunoSEQ multiplex PCR; TCRdb's copy has only in-frame clones and leaves some out. The sample carries approximately 210,000 clones, less than 45% recorded once.

V gene TRBV6-5 combines with J gene TRBJ1-3; D is undetermined. This receptor was obtained from a human donor with alopecia areata. The input for sequencing was CD4+ T cells sorted from blood, taken at roughly week 38, from a patient treated with tofacitinib. DNA of the CDR3: TGTGCCAGCAGTTACCGCCTTGCGGCGGGAAACACCATATATTTT. Amino acid sequence: CASSYRLAAGNTIYF.